This T cell receptor beta chain was sequenced in a study of regulatory T cells in long-lasting Graves disease. Study-level information: Over 5 years on antithyroid drugs plus positive TSH receptor antibodies marked Graves' disease as persistent.

This clonotype was found a few times. Its antigen is still unknown. General observations from the study: Newly diagnosed patients had higher TCR diversity than persistent Graves' patients did. New patients shared 750 to 1,000 public clonotypes, fewer than the approximately 2,700 shared by persistent patients. Gene preferences differed: TRBV28, TRBJ1-2, TRBJ2-5 in persistent cases.

Time point defined: persistent/refractory GD, antithyroid drugs over 5 years with positive TRAb. PBMCs provided the RNA from which the TCR library was made. The CDR3 has 14 amino acids. V was shortened by 2 bases and J by 5 bases, with 10 bases between the two germline ends. Germline CDR1 is MNHEY and CDR2 is SVGAGI. Arm-PCR with iRepertoire HTBI primers amplified the CDR3 regions for these TCR beta libraries. TCRdb re-called the multiplex PCR reads through MiXCR, storing one row per CDR3 protein. This table has about 430,000 distinct CDR3 sequences, under 25% appearing once. The sequence was collected from a female donor with Graves disease. Sequencing was performed on peripheral blood mononuclear cells (PBMCs), taken when the disease was refractory, from a patient treated with antithyroid drugs. The rearrangement joins TRBV6-5 to TRBJ1-5; the D is unclear. The CDR3 DNA reads as TGTGCCAGCAGTTACGTAACGATCGATCAGCCCCAGCATTTT. It translates to CASSYVTIDQPQHF.